This T cell receptor (beta chain) was profiled in a study of Tregs in tolerant kidney transplant recipients. CDR1 is SQVTM, CDR2 ANQGSEA, per germline. CDR3 size: 12 residues. The V gene end was trimmed by 6 bases and the J gene end by 4 bases; junction bases not matched to a gene: 3. Mixed chimerism was transient after nonmyeloablative marrow transplants from related graft donors. The repertoire was sequenced with immunoSEQ multiplex PCR; TCRdb's copy has only in-frame clones and lacks some. The sample lists roughly 70,000 clones; approximately 89% were seen once. Here the sequenced sample was CD4+ T cells from blood (PBMCs), taken 6 months after the transplant. The clonotype was recovered from a human patient who received a combined kidney and bone marrow transplant. T cells may partly derive from the graft donor. This sequence joins TRBV29-1 and TRBJ2-3, with 8 bases aligning to TRBD1. CDR3 in amino acids: CSVRTGPDTQYF. The CDR3 coding sequence is TGCAGCGTCCGGACAGGGCCAGATACGCAGTATTTT.